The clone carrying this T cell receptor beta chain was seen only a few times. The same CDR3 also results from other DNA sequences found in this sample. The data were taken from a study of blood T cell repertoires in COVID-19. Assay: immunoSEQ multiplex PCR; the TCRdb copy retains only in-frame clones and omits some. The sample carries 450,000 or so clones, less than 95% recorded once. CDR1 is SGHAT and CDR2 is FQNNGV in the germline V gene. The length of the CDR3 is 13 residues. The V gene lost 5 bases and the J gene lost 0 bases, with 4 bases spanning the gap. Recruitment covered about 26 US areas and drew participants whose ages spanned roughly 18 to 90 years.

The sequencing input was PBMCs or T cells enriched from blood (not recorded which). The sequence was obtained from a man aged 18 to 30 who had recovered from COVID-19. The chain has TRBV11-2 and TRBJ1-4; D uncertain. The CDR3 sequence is CASSLSTNEKLFF. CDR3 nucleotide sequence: TGTGCCAGCAGCCTCTCAACTAATGAAAAACTGTTTTTT.